A single sample gave rise to the 2 T cell receptor beta chains below, sequenced in a study of blood T cell repertoires in COVID-19. Produced via immunoSEQ multiplex PCR; TCRdb's table is partial and in-frame only. Of roughly 100,000 clones in the sample, less than 90% are singletons; the top ten hold roughly 5%. The sequenced sample consisted of peripheral blood. Receptor source: a human donor in a cohort sampled during active COVID-19.

This clone showed up just once. The CDR3 nucleotides read TGTGCCAGCAGCTTCAGGGTAGGCAATCAGCCCCAGCATTTT. This sequence encodes CASSFRVGNQPQHF. This chain connects TRBV5-5 to TRBJ1-5; possible D gene TRBD1, 5 bases. Trimming left V 2 bases short and J 2 bases short, with 8 bases between. CDR1 and CDR2 from the germline V gene are SGHKS and YYEKEE (reference sequence). This CDR3 is built from 14 residues.

The chain carries TRBV4-1 and TRBJ2-7; TRBD2 matches at 8 bases. Losses at the gene ends were 0 bases for V and 0 bases for J; bases not matched to a gene: 7. CDR1 MGHRA and CDR2 YSYEKL come from the germline V gene. This CDR3 has 17 residues. CDR3 nucleotides: TGCGCCAGCAGCCAAGATCACCAGCGGGGGTACTCCTACGAGCAGTACTTC. Protein product: CASSQDHQRGYSYEQYF.